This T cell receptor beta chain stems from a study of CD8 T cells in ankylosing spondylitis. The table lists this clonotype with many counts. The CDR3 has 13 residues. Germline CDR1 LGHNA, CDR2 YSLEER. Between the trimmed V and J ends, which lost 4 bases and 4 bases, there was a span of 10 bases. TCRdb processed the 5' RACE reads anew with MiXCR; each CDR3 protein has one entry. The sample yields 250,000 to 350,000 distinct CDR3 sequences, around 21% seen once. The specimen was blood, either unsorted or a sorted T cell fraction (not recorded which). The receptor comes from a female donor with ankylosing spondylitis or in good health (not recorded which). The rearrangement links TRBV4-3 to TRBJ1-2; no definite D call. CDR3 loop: CASSPDGFYGYTF. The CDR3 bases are TGCGCCAGCAGCCCGGACGGGTTCTATGGCTACACCTTC.